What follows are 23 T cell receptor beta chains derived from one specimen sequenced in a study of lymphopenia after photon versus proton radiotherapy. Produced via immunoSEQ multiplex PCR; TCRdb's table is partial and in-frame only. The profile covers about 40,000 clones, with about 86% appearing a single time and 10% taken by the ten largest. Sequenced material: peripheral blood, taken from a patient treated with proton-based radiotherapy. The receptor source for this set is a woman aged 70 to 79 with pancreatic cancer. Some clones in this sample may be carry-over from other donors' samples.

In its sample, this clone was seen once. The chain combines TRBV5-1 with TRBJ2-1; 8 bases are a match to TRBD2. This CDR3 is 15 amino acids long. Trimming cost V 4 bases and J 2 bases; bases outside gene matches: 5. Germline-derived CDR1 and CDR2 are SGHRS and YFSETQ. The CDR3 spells CASSRREVAYNEQFF. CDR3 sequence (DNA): TGCGCCAGCAGCCGGCGGGAGGTCGCCTACAATGAGCAGTTCTTC. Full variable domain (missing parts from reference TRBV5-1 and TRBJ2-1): KAGVTQTPRYLIKTRGQQVTLSCSPISGHRSVSWYQQTPGQGLQFLFEYFSETQRNKGNFPGRFSGRQFSNSRSEMNVSTLELGDSALYLCASSRREVAYNEQFFGPGTRLTVL.

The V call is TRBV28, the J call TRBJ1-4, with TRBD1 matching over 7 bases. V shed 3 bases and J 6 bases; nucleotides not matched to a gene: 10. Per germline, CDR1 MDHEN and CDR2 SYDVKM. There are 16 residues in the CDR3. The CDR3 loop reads CASSFPGGGIHEKLFF. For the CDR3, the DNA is TGTGCCAGCAGTTTCCCAGGGGGGGGTATTCATGAAAAACTGTTTTTT.

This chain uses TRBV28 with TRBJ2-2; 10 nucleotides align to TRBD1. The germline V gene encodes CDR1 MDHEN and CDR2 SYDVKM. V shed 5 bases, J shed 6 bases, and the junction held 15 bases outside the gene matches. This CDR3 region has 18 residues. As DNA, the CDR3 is TGTGCCAGCAGTCAGGGACAGGGGACCCTCGTGGGCCCCGGGGAGCTGTTTTTT. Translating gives CASSQGQGTLVGPGELFF.

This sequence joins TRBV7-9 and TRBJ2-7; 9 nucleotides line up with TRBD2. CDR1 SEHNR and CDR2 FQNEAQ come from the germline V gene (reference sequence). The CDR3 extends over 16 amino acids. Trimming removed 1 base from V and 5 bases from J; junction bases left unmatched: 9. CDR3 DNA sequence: TGTGCCAGCAGCTTAGGGCGGGCTAGCGGGAACAACGAGCAGTACTTC. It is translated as CASSLGRASGNNEQYF. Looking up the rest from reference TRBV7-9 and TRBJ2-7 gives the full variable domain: DTGVSQNPRHKITKRGQNVTFRCDPISEHNRLYWYRQTLGQGPEFLTYFQNEAQLEKSRLLSDRFSAERPKGSFSTLEIQRTEQGDSAMYLCASSLGRASGNNEQYFGPGTRLTVT.

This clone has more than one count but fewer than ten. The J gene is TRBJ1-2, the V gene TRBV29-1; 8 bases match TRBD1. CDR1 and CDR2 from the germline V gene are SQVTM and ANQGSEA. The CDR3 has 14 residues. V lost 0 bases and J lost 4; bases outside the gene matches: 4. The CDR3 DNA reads TGCAGCGTTGAAGACGGACAGGGAATCTATGGCTACACCTTC. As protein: CSVEDGQGIYGYTF.

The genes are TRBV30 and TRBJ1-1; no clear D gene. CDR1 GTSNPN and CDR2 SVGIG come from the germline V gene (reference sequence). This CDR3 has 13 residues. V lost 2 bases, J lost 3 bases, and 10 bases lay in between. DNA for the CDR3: TGTGCCTGGAGTCGGATGTATGACACTGAAGCTTTCTTT. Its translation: CAWSRMYDTEAFF.

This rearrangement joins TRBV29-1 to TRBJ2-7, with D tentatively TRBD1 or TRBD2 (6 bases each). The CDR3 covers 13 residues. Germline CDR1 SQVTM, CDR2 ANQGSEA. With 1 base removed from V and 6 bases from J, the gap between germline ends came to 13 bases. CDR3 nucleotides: TGCAGCGTTGAAGTCGGGGGCCGGATCGAGCAGTACTTC. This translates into CSVEVGGRIEQYF.

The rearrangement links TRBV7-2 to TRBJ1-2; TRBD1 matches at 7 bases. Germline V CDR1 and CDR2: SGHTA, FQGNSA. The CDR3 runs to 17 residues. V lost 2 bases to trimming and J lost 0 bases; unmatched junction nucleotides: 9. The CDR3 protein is CASSLKGGKSANYGYTF. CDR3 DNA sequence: TGTGCCAGCAGCTTAAAAGGGGGCAAAAGCGCTAACTATGGCTACACCTTC.

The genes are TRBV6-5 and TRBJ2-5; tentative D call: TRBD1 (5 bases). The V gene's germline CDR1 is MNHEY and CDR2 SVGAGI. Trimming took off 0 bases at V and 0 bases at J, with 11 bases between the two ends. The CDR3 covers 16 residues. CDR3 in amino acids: CASSYSHLRDQETQYF. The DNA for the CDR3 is TGTGCCAGCAGTTACTCGCATCTCAGGGACCAAGAGACCCAGTACTTC.

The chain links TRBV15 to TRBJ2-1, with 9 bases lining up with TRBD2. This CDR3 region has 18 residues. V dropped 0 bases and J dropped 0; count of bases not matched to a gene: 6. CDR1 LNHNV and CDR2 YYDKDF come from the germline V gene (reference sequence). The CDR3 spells CATSRDSAGGSSYNEQFF. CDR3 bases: TGTGCCACCAGCAGAGATTCCGCGGGAGGGAGCTCCTACAATGAGCAGTTCTTC.

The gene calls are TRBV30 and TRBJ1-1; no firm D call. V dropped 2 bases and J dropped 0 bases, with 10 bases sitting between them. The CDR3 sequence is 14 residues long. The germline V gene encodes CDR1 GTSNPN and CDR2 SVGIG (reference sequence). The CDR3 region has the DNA TGTGCCTGGAGTTTAGGGATTGTGAACACTGAAGCTTTCTTT. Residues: CAWSLGIVNTEAFF.

CDR3 sequence: CASSPRWTNTGELFF. The CDR3 coding sequence is TGTGCCAGCAGCCCCCGATGGACCAACACCGGGGAGCTGTTTTTT. The rearrangement links TRBV7-2 to TRBJ2-2, with D uncertain. The germline V and J ends were trimmed by 5 bases and 2 bases, with 12 bases remaining between them. CDR3 length: 15 residues. Germline CDR1 SGHTA, CDR2 FQGNSA.

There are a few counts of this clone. As DNA, the CDR3 is TGTGCCAGCAGTTTAGACAGGGGCGCGCGTAATGAGCAGTTCTTC. Protein: CASSLDRGARNEQFF. V gene TRBV6-5 combines with J gene TRBJ2-1; 8 nucleotides agree with TRBD1. Germline lookup yields CDR1 MNHEY and CDR2 SVGAGI. After removal of 4 bases from V and 7 bases from J, the junction contained 9 bases not matched to a gene. This CDR3 spans 15 amino acids.

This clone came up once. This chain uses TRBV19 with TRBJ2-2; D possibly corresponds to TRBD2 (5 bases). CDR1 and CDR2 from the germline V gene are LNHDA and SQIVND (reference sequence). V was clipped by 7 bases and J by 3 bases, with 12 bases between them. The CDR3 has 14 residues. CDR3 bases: TGTGCCAGTATTCGGGCCGGGGACACCGGGGAGCTGTTTTTT. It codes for CASIRAGDTGELFF. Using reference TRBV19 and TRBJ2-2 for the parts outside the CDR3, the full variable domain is DGGITQSPKYLFRKEGQNVTLSCEQNLNHDAMYWYRQDPGQGLRLIYYSQIVNDFQKGDIAEGYSVSREKKESFPLTVTSAQKNPTAFYLCASIRAGDTGELFFGEGSRLTVL.

The CDR3 spells CASSILADNQNIQYF. The CDR3 DNA sequence: TGTGCCAGTAGTATATTAGCGGACAATCAAAACATTCAGTACTTC. V usage is TRBV19 and J usage is TRBJ2-4; D is perhaps TRBD2 (6 bases). The germline CDR1 and CDR2 sequences are LNHDA and SQIVND (reference sequence). The CDR3 loop spans 15 amino acids. V lost 2 bases to trimming and J lost 5 bases, with 13 bases between them.

The CDR3 region has the DNA TGTGCCTGGTCGACTTCCTACAATGAGCAGTTCTTC. Its protein is CAWSTSYNEQFF. V and J are TRBV30 and TRBJ2-1; no reliable D call. The germline V gene has CDR1 GTSNPN and CDR2 SVGIG (reference sequence). Trimming took off 5 bases at V and 1 base at J, with 6 bases between the two ends. CDR3 size: 12 residues.

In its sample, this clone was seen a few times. The CDR3, as DNA: TGTGCCAGTAGGGAGACAGGTTACAATCAGCCCCAGCATTTT. This encodes CASRETGYNQPQHF. This chain links TRBV19 with TRBJ1-5; D perhaps matches TRBD1 (6 bases). V shed 6 bases and J shed 3 bases, with 12 bases lying between them. This CDR3 region has 14 residues. Germline V lookup: CDR1 LNHDA, CDR2 SQIVND (reference sequence).

This CDR3 reads CASSWTAGFSGTEAFF. The DNA for the CDR3 is TGCGCCAGCAGCTGGACGGCAGGGTTTTCAGGGACTGAAGCTTTCTTT. The chain links TRBV5-1 to TRBJ1-1; D possibly corresponds to TRBD1 (5 bases). This CDR3 has 16 residues. Trimming took off 3 bases at V and 5 bases at J, with 20 bases between the two ends. Germline V gene sequence: CDR1 SGHRS, CDR2 YFSETQ. The full variable domain, rest sourced from reference TRBV5-1 and TRBJ1-1, is KAGVTQTPRYLIKTRGQQVTLSCSPISGHRSVSWYQQTPGQGLQFLFEYFSETQRNKGNFPGRFSGRQFSNSRSEMNVSTLELGDSALYLCASSWTAGFSGTEAFFGQGTRLTVV.

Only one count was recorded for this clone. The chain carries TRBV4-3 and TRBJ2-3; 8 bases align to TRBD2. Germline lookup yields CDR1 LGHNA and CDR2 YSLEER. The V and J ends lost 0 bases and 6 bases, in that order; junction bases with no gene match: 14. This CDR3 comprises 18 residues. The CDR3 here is CASSQESGVGTRQDTQYF. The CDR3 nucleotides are TGCGCCAGCAGCCAAGAGTCAGGGGTCGGGACTAGGCAGGATACGCAGTATTTT.

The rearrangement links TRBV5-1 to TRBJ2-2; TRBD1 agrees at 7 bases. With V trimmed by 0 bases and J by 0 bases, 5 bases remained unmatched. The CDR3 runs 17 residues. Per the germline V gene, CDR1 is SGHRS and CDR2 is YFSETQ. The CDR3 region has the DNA TGCGCCAGCAGCTTGGTGGCTCAGGGGGCGAACACCGGGGAGCTGTTTTTT. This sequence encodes CASSLVAQGANTGELFF.

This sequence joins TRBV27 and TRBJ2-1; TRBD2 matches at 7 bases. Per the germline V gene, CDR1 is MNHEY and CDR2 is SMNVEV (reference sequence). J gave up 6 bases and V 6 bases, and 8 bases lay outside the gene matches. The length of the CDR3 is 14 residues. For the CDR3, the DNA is TGTGCCAGCAGGAGCGGGGCCCCGGGCAATGAGCAGTTCTTC. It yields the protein CASRSGAPGNEQFF.

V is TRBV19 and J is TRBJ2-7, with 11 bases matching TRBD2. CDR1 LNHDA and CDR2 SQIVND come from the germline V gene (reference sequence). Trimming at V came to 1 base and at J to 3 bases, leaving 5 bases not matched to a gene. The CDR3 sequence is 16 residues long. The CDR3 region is CASSIGPLAGGYEQYF. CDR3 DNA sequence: TGTGCCAGTAGTATAGGGCCCCTAGCGGGAGGCTACGAGCAGTACTTC.

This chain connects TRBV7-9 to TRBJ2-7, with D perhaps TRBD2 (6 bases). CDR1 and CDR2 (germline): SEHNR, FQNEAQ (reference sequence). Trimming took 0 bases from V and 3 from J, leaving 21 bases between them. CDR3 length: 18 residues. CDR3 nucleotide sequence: TGTGCCAGCAGCTTAGCATTCGGCAGGGCTAGCGACTTCTACGAGCAGTACTTC. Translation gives CASSLAFGRASDFYEQYF.